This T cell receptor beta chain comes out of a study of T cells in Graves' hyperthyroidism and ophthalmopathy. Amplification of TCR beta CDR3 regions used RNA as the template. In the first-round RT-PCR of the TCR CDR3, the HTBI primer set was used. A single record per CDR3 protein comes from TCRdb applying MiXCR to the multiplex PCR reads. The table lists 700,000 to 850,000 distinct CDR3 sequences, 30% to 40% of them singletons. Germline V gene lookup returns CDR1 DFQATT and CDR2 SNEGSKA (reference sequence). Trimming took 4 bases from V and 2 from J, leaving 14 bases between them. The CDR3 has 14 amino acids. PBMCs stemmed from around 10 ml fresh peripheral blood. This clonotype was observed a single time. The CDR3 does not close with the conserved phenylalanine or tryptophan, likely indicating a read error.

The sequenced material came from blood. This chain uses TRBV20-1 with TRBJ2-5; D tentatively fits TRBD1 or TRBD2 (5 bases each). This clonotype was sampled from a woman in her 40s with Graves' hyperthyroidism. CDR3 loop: CSAMGLAGQETQYS. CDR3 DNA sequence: TGCAGTGCTATGGGGCTAGCAGGGCAAGAGACCCAGTACTCC.